Listed below are T cell receptor beta chains from one sample, sequenced in a study of lymphopenia after photon versus proton radiotherapy. TCRdb keeps only in-frame clones here, not all; method: immunoSEQ multiplex PCR. The sample holds over 20,000 clones, roughly 91% seen once. This specimen consisted of peripheral blood, obtained from a patient treated with proton-based radiotherapy. Receptors were obtained from a man older than 75 with esophageal cancer. The CDR3 runs from the conserved cysteine through the conserved F or W. Size is stated for part of the rows, as once, few or many counts, or as a class when the clone is expanded.

j_call	v_call	clone_size	cdr3_aa
TRBJ2-7	TRBV10-2	NA	CASLGEDRGTYEQYF
TRBJ1-3	TRBV6-5	NA	CASKPGTGVGNTIYF
TRBJ1-3	TRBV5-4	NA	CASSRTAGNTIYF
TRBJ2-5	TRBV10-3	NA	CATGDRGKETQYF
TRBJ2-2	TRBV29-1	NA	CSVERTSGGSGELFF
TRBJ2-7	TRBV19	NA	CASSMGYEQYF
TRBJ2-7	TRBV11-2	few	CASSLVSAGWADEQYF
TRBJ1-2	TRBV28	few	CASSFPGQSYGYTF
TRBJ2-5	TRBV7-2	NA	CASSFLGGTETQYF
TRBJ1-3	TRBV7-2	NA	CASSVAGQTGGNTIYF
TRBJ2-5	TRBV19	NA	CASALAGGLETQYF
TRBJ1-5	TRBV9	NA	CASSETDRTSQPQHF
TRBJ1-1	TRBV11-2	NA	CASSTGQGIMNTEAFF
TRBJ1-5	TRBV30	NA	CAWSQGALGQPQHF
TRBJ1-1	TRBV25-1	few	CASSEIREETEAFF
TRBJ2-5	TRBV18	NA	CASSPGLETQYF
TRBJ1-2	TRBV5-1	NA	CASSPRGQDYGYTF
TRBJ2-7	TRBV5-8	NA	CASSPSYEQYF
TRBJ2-2	TRBV18	NA	CASSPLRPGELFF
TRBJ2-7	TRBV6-4	NA	CASSDLCRPKVHEQYF
TRBJ1-2	TRBV29-1	NA	CSVEGRQSKGRGGPVIANYGYTF
TRBJ2-3	TRBV5-1	few	CASSPLPPPSGDTQYF